This T cell receptor (beta chain) is from a study of T-cell memory formation after mild COVID-19. Study at large: Largely, TCR clusters stayed within a single donor. Study-level results: Some SARS-CoV-2-responding clones were already detected in memory before infection.

MiXCR was run by TCRdb on the 5' RACE reads, yielding one entry per CDR3 protein. The sample includes roughly 610,000 distinct CDR3 sequences, 15% to 20% of them seen just once. In germline, CDR1 is SGHVS, CDR2 FQNEAQ. V was pared by 5 bases and J by 2 bases, with 6 bases of the junction left unmatched. The CDR3 extends over 14 amino acids. In regard to this clonotype: Antigen unknown.

Sequencing was done on a sample of PBMCs or a T cell subset sorted from them (not recorded which). The clonotype was recovered from an adult woman who had mild COVID-19 (a few samples of this study predate the infection). Cell type and time point are not known. The genes are TRBV7-8 and TRBJ2-7, with 7 nucleotides matching TRBD2. CDR3 sequence: CASSASGATYEQYF. DNA of the CDR3: TGTGCCAGCAGCGCGAGCGGGGCTACCTACGAGCAGTACTTC.